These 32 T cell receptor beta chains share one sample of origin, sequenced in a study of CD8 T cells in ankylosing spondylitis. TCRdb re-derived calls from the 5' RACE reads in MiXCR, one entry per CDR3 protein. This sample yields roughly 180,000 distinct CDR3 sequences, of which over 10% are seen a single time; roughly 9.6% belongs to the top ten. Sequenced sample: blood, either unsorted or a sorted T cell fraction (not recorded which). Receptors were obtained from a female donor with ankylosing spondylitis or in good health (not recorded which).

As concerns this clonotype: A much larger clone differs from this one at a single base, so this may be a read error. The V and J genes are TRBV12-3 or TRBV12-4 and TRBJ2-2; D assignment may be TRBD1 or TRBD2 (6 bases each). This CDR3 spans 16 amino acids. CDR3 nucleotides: TGTGCCAGCAGCCCCCCGGGGGCAGGGGACGCCGGGGAGCTGATTTTT. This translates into CASSPPGAGDAGELIF.

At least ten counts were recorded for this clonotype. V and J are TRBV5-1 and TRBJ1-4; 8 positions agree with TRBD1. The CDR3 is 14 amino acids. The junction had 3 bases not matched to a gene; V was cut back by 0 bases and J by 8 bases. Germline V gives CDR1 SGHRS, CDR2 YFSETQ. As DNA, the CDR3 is TGCGCCAGCAGCTTGGACAGGGGGAGGGAAAAACTGTTTTTT. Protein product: CASSLDRGREKLFF.

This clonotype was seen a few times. The CDR3 DNA reads TGTGCCAGCAGCTTAGCCTCTTTCCACAATGAGCAGTTCTTC. It is translated as CASSLASFHNEQFF. The chain carries TRBV7-6 and TRBJ2-1; D is uncertain. Germline V gene lookup returns CDR1 SGHVS and CDR2 FNYEAQ. This CDR3 is built from 14 residues. V was pared by 0 bases and J by 5 bases, with 8 bases between.

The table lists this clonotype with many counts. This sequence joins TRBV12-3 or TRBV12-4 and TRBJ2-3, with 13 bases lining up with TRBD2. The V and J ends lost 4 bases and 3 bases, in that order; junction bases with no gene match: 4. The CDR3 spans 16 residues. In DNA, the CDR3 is TGTGCCAGCAGTTCCTGGACTAGCGGGAGTACAGATACGCAGTATTTT. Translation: CASSSWTSGSTDTQYF.

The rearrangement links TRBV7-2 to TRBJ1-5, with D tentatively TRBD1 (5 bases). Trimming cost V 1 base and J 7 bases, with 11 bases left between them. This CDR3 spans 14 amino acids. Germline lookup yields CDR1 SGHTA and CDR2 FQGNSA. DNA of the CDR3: TGTGCCAGCAGCTTAGGAGGGTGGGGGCAGCCCCAGCATTTT. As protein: CASSLGGWGQPQHF.

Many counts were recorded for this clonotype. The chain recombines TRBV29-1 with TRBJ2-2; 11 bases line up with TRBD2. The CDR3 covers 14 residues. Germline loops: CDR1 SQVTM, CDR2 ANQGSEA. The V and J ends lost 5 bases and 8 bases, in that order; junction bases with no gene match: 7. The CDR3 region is CSVPGLAAGGELFF. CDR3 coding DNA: TGCAGCGTTCCGGGACTAGCGGCGGGGGGGGAGCTGTTTTTT.

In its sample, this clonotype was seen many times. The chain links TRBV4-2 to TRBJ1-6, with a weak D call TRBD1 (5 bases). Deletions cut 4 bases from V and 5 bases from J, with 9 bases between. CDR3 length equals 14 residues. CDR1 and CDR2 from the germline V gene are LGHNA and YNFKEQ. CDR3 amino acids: CASSRDGDNSPLHF. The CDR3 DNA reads TGTGCCAGCAGCCGGGACGGAGATAATTCACCCCTCCACTTT.

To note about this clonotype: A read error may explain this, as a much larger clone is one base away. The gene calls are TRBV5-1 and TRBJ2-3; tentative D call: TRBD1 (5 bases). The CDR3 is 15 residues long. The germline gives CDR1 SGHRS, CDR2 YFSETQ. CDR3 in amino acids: CACSPQDSSTDTQYF. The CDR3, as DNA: TGCGCCTGCAGCCCACAGGATTCCAGCACAGATACGCAGTATTTT. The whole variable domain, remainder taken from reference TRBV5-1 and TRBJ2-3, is KAGVTQTPRYLIKTRGQQVTLSCSPISGHRSVSWYQQTPGQGLQFLFEYFSETQRNKGNFPGRFSGRQFSNSRSEMNVSTLELGDSALYLCACSPQDSSTDTQYFGPGTRLTVL.

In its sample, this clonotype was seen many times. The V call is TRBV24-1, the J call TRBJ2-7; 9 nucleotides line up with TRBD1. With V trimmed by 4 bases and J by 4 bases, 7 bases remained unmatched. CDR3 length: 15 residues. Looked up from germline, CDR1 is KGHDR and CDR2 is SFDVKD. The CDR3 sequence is CATSDPGTGNYEQYF. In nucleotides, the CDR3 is TGTGCCACCAGTGACCCCGGGACAGGGAATTACGAGCAGTACTTC.

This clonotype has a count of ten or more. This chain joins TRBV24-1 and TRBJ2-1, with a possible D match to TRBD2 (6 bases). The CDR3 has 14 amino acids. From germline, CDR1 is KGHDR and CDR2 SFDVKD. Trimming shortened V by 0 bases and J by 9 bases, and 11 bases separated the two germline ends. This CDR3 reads CATSDLTGSGEQFF. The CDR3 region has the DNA TGTGCCACCAGTGATTTGACCGGGAGCGGTGAGCAGTTCTTC.

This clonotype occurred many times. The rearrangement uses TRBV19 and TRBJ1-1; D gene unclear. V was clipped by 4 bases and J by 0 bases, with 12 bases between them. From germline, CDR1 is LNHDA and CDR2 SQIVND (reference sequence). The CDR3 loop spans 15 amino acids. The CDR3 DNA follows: TGTGCCAGTAGTACCACTCAAATAATGAACACTGAAGCTTTCTTT. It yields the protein CASSTTQIMNTEAFF.

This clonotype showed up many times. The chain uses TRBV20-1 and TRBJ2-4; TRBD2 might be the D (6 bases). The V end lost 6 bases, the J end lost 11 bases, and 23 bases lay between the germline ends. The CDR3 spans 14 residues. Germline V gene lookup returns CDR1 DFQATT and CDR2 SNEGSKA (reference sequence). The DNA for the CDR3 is TGCAGTGCCCTCCTCGGGAGCGTAAAAACGGTTCAGTACTTC. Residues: CSALLGSVKTVQYF.

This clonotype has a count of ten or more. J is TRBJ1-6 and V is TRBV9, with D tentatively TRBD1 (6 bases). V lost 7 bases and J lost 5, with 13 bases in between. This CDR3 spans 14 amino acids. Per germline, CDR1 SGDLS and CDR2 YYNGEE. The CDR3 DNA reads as TGTGCCAGCCGTCCGGACAGCAATAATTCACCCCTCCACTTT. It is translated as CASRPDSNNSPLHF. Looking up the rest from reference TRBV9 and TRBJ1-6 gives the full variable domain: DSGVTQTPKHLITATGQRVTLRCSPRSGDLSVYWYQQSLDQGLQFLIQYYNGEERAKGNILERFSAQQFPDLHSELNLSSLELGDSALYFCASRPDSNNSPLHFGNGTRLTVT.

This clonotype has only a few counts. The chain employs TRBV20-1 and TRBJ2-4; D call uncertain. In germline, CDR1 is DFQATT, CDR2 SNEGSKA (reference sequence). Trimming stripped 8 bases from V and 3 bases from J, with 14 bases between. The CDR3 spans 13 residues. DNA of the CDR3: TGCAGTCCCCAAGACTTGGGCAAAAACATTCAGTACTTC. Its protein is CSPQDLGKNIQYF.

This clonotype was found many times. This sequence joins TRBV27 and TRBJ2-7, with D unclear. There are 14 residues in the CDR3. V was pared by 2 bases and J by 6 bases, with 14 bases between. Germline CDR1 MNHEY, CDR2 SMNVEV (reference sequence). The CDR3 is CASSLDANSREQYF. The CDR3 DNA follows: TGTGCCAGCAGTTTAGACGCCAACTCCCGCGAGCAGTACTTC.

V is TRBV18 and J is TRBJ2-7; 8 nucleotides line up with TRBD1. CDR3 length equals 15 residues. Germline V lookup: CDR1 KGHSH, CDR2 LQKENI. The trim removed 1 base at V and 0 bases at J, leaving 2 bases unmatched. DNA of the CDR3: TGTGCCAGCTCACCACGAGGGACAGGCTCCTACGAGCAGTACTTC. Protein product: CASSPRGTGSYEQYF.

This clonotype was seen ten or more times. CDR3 protein: CASSPLRLAGAQNEQFF. The CDR3 bases are TGTGCCAGCAGCCCCCTCCGACTAGCGGGAGCCCAGAATGAGCAGTTCTTC. V gene TRBV7-2 combines with J gene TRBJ2-1; 12 bases agree with TRBD2. In germline, CDR1 is SGHTA, CDR2 FQGNSA. This CDR3 comprises 17 residues. V lost 5 bases to trimming and J lost 7 bases; unmatched junction nucleotides: 12. Based on the CDR3 plus reference TRBV7-2 and TRBJ2-1, the full variable domain is GAGVSQSPSNKVTEKGKDVELRCDPISGHTALYWYRQSLGQGLEFLIYFQGNSAPDKSGLPSDRFSAERTGGSVSTLTIQRTQQEDSAVYLCASSPLRLAGAQNEQFFGPGTRLTVL.

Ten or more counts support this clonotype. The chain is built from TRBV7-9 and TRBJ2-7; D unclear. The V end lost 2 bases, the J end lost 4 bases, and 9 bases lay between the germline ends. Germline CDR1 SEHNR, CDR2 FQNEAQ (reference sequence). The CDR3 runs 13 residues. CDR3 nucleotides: TGTGCCAGCAGCTTACAACCACTATACGAGCAGTACTTC. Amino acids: CASSLQPLYEQYF.

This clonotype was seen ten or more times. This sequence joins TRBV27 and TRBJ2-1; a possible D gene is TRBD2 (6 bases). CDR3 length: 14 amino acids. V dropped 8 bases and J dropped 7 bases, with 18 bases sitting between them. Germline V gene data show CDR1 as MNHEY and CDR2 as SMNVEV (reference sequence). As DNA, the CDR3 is TGTGCCAGCGGCCCGGGACTCCTTTTGAATGAGCAGTTCTTC. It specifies CASGPGLLLNEQFF.

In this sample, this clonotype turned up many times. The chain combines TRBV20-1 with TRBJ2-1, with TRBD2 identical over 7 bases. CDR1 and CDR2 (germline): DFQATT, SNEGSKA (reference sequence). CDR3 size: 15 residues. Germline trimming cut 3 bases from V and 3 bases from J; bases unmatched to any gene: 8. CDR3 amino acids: CSASWLAEIYNEQFF. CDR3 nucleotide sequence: TGCAGTGCTAGTTGGCTAGCGGAAATCTACAATGAGCAGTTCTTC.

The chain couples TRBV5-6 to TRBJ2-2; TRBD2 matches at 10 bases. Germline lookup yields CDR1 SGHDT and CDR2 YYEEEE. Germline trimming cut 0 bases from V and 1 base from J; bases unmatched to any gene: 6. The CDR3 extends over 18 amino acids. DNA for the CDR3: TGTGCCAGCAGCTTGGAGCTAGCGGGAGTCTGGAACACCGGGGAGCTGTTTTTT. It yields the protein CASSLELAGVWNTGELFF.

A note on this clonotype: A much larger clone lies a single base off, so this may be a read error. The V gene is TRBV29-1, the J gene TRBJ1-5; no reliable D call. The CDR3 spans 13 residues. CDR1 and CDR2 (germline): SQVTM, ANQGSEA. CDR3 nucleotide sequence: TGCAGCGTTGGAGGCGCGTCTGGTCAGCCCCGGCATTTT. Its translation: CSVGGASGQPRHF. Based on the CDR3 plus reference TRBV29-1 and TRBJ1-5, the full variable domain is SAVISQKPSRDICQRGTSLTIQCQVDSQVTMMFWYRQQPGQSLTLIATANQGSEATYESGFVIDKFPISRPNLTFSTLTVSNMSPEDSSIYLCSVGGASGQPRHFGDGTRLSIL.

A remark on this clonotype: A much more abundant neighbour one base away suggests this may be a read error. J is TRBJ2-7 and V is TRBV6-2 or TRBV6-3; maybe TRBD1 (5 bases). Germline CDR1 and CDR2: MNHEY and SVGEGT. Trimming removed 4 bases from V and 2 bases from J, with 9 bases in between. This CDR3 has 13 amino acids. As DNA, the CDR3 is TGTGCCAGCAGTTTGACAGAGACCTACGAGCAGTACTTC. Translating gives CASSLTETYEQYF.

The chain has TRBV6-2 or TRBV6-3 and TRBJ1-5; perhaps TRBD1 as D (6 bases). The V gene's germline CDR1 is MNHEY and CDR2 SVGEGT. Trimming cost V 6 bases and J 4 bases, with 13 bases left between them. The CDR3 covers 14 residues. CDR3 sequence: CASSQGTLNQPQHF. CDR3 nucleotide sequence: TGTGCCAGCAGCCAGGGGACTCTGAATCAGCCCCAGCATTTT.

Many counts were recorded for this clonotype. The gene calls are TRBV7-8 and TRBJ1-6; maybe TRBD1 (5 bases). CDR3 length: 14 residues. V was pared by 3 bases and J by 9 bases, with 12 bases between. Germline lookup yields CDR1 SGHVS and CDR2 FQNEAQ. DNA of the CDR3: TGTGCCAGCAGCTTCGGGGGAGGTGGTTCACCCCTCCACTTT. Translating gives CASSFGGGGSPLHF.

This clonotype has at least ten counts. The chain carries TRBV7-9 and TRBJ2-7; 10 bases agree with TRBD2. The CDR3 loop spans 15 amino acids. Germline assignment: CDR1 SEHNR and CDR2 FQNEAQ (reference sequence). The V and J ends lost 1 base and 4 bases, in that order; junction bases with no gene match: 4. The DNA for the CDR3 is TGTGCCAGCAGCTTAGGCGGACTAGCGGAGTACGAGCAGTACTTC. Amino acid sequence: CASSLGGLAEYEQYF.

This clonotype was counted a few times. The CDR3 is CASSSLQGAGTEAFF. In DNA, the CDR3 is TGTGCCAGCTCATCCTTACAGGGGGCTGGGACTGAAGCTTTCTTT. This chain connects TRBV18 to TRBJ1-1; TRBD1 matches 9 bases. With V trimmed by 5 bases and J by 5 bases, 9 bases remained unmatched. Germline V CDR1 and CDR2: KGHSH, LQKENI. The CDR3 spans 15 residues.

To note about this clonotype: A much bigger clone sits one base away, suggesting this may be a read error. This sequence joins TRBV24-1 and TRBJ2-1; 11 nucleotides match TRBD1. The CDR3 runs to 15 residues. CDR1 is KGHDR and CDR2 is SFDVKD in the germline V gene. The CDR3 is CATSDWTGGYNEQSF. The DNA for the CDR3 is TGTGCCACCAGTGACTGGACAGGGGGCTACAATGAGCAGTCCTTC.

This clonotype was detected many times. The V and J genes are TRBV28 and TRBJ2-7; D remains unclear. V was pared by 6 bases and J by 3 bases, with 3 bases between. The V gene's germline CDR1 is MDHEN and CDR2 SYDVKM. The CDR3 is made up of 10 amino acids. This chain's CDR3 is CASRDYEQYF. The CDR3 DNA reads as TGTGCCAGCAGAGACTACGAGCAGTACTTC.

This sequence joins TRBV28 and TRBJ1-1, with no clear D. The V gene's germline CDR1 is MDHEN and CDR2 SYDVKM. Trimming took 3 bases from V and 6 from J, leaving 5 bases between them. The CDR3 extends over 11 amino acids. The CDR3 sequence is CASSFTSEAFF. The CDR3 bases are TGTGCCAGCAGTTTTACCTCTGAAGCTTTCTTT.

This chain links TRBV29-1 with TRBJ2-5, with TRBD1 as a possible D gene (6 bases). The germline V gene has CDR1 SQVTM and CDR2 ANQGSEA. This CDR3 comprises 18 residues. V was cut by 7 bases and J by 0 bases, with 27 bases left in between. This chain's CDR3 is CSANTGTLGPEYQETQYF. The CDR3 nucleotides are TGCAGCGCAAACACCGGGACACTTGGCCCCGAGTACCAAGAGACCCAGTACTTC. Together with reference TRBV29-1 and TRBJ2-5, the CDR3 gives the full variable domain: SAVISQKPSRDICQRGTSLTIQCQVDSQVTMMFWYRQQPGQSLTLIATANQGSEATYESGFVIDKFPISRPNLTFSTLTVSNMSPEDSSIYLCSANTGTLGPEYQETQYFGPGTRLLVL.

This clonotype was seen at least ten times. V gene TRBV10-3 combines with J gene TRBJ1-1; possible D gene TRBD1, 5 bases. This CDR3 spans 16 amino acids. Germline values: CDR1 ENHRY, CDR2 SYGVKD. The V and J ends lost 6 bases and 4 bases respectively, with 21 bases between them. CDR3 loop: CAISERGQGSGTEAFF. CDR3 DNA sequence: TGTGCCATCAGCGAGCGGGGTCAGGGTAGCGGCACTGAAGCTTTCTTT.